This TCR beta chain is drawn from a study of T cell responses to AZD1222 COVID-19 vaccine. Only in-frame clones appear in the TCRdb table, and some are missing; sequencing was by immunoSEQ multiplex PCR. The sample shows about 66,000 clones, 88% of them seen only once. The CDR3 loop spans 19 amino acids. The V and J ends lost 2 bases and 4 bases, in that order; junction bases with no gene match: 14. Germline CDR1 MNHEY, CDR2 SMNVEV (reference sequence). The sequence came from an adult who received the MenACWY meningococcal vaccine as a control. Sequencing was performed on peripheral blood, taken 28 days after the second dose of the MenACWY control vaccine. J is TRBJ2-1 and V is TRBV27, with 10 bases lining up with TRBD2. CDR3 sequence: CASSLGKMWRTSGYNEQFF. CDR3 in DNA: TGTGCCAGCAGTTTAGGTAAGATGTGGCGGACTAGCGGTTACAATGAGCAGTTCTTC.